These 15 T cell receptor beta chains were sequenced from one sample in a study of T cell repertoires in ileal Crohn's disease (dated by TCRdb to between 2018 and 2021). Library preparation was by the immunoSEQ multiplex PCR assay. TCRdb retrieved this table from immuneACCESS and kept in-frame rearrangements only. Not all clones are present; in checked studies, unresolved V genes account for under half, and no reason is known for the remainder. Across this sample there are approximately 14,000 clones, with 70% to 90% seen only once. Of the sample, approximately 3.3% falls within the top ten clones. The specimen sequenced was ileal tissue. Source of these receptors: an adult with Crohn's disease.

This chain connects TRBV7-9 to TRBJ1-1; TRBD1 matches at 9 bases. This CDR3 is built from 16 residues. Trimming cost V 5 bases and J 1 base; bases outside gene matches: 8. Germline CDR1 reads SEHNR; CDR2 reads FQNEAQ (reference sequence). CDR3 region: CASSGRDRDSNTEAFF. CDR3 nucleotides: TGTGCCAGCAGCGGCCGGGACAGGGATTCGAACACTGAAGCTTTCTTT. The whole variable domain, filled in from reference TRBV7-9 and TRBJ1-1, reads DTGVSQNPRHKITKRGQNVTFRCDPISEHNRLYWYRQTLGQGPEFLTYFQNEAQLEKSRLLSDRFSAERPKGSFSTLEIQRTEQGDSAMYLCASSGRDRDSNTEAFFGQGTRLTVV.

This clone has only one observation. The chain employs TRBV5-8 and TRBJ2-7; 9 nucleotides align to TRBD2. The V segment lost 1 base and the J segment 2 bases; nucleotides outside the gene matches: 13. CDR1 and CDR2 from the germline V gene are SGHTS and YDEGEE. The CDR3 is 18 residues long. The CDR3 coding sequence is TGTGCCAGCAGCTTGAGTAGGCTAAGCGGGGGGATTCCCTACGAGCAGTACTTC. Translated, it gives CASSLSRLSGGIPYEQYF.

V usage is TRBV11-3 and J usage is TRBJ1-1, with 10 positions matching TRBD1. The CDR3 totals 14 residues. Germline-derived CDR1 and CDR2 are SGHNT and YENEEA. V shed 5 bases and J 5 bases; nucleotides not matched to a gene: 5. The CDR3 nucleotides read TGTGCCAGCAGCGCGGGACAGGGGAGGACTGAAGCTTTCTTT. Its translation is CASSAGQGRTEAFF. Using reference TRBV11-3 and TRBJ1-1 for the parts outside the CDR3, the full variable domain is EAGVVQSPRYKIIEKKQPVAFWCNPISGHNTLYWYLQNLGQGPELLIRYENEEAVDDSQLPKDRFSAERLKGVDSTLKIQPAELGDSAVYLCASSAGQGRTEAFFGQGTRLTVV.

The chain is built from TRBV6-6 and TRBJ1-4; TRBD1 aligns across 8 bases. Germline lookup yields CDR1 MNHNY and CDR2 SVGAGI (reference sequence). The V and J ends lost 8 bases and 8 bases, in that order; junction bases with no gene match: 10. This CDR3 contains 14 residues. The DNA for the CDR3 is TGTGCCAGCTTTCGGACAGGGTTAAGGGAAAAACTGTTTTTT. Protein sequence: CASFRTGLREKLFF.

The V gene is TRBV7-3, the J gene TRBJ1-2, with D possibly matching TRBD1 (6 bases). Deletions cut 5 bases from V and 2 bases from J, with 12 bases between. Germline assignment: CDR1 SGHTA and CDR2 FQGTGA. The CDR3 contains 14 residues. The CDR3 protein is CASSLETGNYGYTF. In DNA form, the CDR3 reads TGTGCCAGCAGCCTAGAAACAGGGAACTATGGCTACACCTTC.

A single count supports this clone. The V call is TRBV16, the J call TRBJ2-7, with a weak D call TRBD1 (6 bases). Germline CDR1 and CDR2: KGHSY and FQNENV. With 3 bases removed from V and 12 bases from J, the gap between germline ends came to 21 bases. The CDR3 runs 14 residues. DNA for the CDR3: TGTGCCAGCAGCCACCGGGCCCTTTCGACAGGTCTGTACTTC. Its protein is CASSHRALSTGLYF.

CDR3 nucleotides: TGCGCCAGCAGCTACAGGGGCTCGAACGAGCAGTACTTC. Translated: CASSYRGSNEQYF. The rearrangement joins TRBV5-1 to TRBJ2-7; 7 nucleotides match TRBD1. This CDR3 spans 13 amino acids. With V trimmed by 3 bases and J by 5 bases, 5 bases remained unmatched. Germline loops: CDR1 SGHRS, CDR2 YFSETQ.

The chain combines TRBV5-1 with TRBJ2-4; TRBD1 matches 12 bases. This CDR3 is 17 amino acids long. In germline, CDR1 is SGHRS, CDR2 YFSETQ. The ends lost 1 base at V and 3 bases at J; junction bases unmatched: 5. The DNA for the CDR3 is TGCGCCAGCAGCTTGCCCGGGACAGGGGGCGGCAAAAACATTCAGTACTTC. It encodes CASSLPGTGGGKNIQYF.

This clone was seen only once. V and J are TRBV4-2 and TRBJ2-7, with TRBD2 matching 7 bases. The V gene end was trimmed by 1 base and the J gene end by 0 bases; junction bases not matched to a gene: 3. This CDR3 has 15 residues. Per germline, CDR1 LGHNA and CDR2 YNFKEQ. Here the CDR3 reads CASSQAGTNSYEQYF. The CDR3 DNA reads TGTGCCAGCAGCCAAGCTGGGACTAACTCCTACGAGCAGTACTTC.

This clone occurred once. The chain recombines TRBV5-1 with TRBJ1-1, with D maybe TRBD1 (5 bases). The CDR3 is 14 residues long. Trimming left V 6 bases short and J 3 bases short, with 15 bases between. Germline V gene sequence: CDR1 SGHRS, CDR2 YFSETQ. The CDR3 nucleotides read TGCGCCAGCATGGTTGGGGGGGAGGACACTGAAGCTTTCTTT. This sequence encodes CASMVGGEDTEAFF.

This chain links TRBV5-1 with TRBJ2-3; 9 bases map to TRBD1. The junction had 5 bases not matched to a gene; V was cut back by 4 bases and J by 5 bases. The CDR3 has 14 residues. Per germline, CDR1 SGHRS and CDR2 YFSETQ. CDR3 DNA sequence: TGCGCCAGCAGCGTACAGGGGGCTGAAGATACGCAGTATTTT. Protein sequence: CASSVQGAEDTQYF.

This clone was seen only once. This chain joins TRBV27 and TRBJ1-5; TRBD1 matches at 7 bases. CDR3 length: 16 amino acids. J lost 2 bases, V lost 6 bases, and 10 bases had no gene match. Per germline, CDR1 MNHEY and CDR2 SMNVEV (reference sequence). The CDR3, as DNA: TGTGCCAGCAGACCCTACAGGGGTCCTGGCAATCAGCCCCAGCATTTT. Amino acids: CASRPYRGPGNQPQHF.

Comment on this clone: One end of the junction fails to match germline, which may point to a read error. The chain's CDR3 is CASSEGSEANVLTF. In DNA form, the CDR3 reads TGCGCCAGCAGCGAGGGTTCTGAGGCCAACGTCCTGACTTTC. The V call is TRBV5-1, the J call TRBJ2-6; a weak D match, TRBD2 (5 bases). The CDR3 consists of 14 residues. The germline CDR1 and CDR2 sequences are SGHRS and YFSETQ.

V usage is TRBV7-2 and J usage is TRBJ1-2, with D possibly TRBD1 on 5 matching bases. Germline values: CDR1 SGHTA, CDR2 FQGNSA. The length of the CDR3 is 16 residues. The ends were cut back, 2 bases at V and 1 base at J, with 14 bases in the middle. The CDR3 loop is CASSLPSQGSNYGYTF. The DNA for the CDR3 is TGTGCCAGCAGCTTACCCAGCCAGGGCAGTAACTATGGCTACACCTTC.

The table lists this clone with a few counts. The gene calls are TRBV19 and TRBJ2-3; TRBD2 aligns across 8 bases. Trimming cost V 6 bases and J 1 base; bases outside gene matches: 6. The CDR3 extends over 15 amino acids. The germline gives CDR1 LNHDA, CDR2 SQIVND (reference sequence). The CDR3 protein is CASRILAGGTDTQYF. As DNA, the CDR3 is TGTGCCAGTAGGATTCTAGCGGGTGGCACAGATACGCAGTATTTT.